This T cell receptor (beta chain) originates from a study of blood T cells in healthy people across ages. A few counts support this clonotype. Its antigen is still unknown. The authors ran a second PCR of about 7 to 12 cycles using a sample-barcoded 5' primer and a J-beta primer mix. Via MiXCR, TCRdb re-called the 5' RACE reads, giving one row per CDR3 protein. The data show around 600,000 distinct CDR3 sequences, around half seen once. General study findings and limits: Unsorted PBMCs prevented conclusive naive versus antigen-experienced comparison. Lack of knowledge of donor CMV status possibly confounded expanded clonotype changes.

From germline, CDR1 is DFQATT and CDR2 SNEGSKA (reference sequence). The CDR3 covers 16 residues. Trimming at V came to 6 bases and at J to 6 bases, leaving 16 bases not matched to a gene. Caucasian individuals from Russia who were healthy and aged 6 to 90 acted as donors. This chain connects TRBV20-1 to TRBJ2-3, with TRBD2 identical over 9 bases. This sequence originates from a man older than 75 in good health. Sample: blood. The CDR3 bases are TGCAGTGCCCGAGCGGGGGGCGGAATAAGGGGGGATACGCAGTATTTT. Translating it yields CSARAGGGIRGDTQYF.